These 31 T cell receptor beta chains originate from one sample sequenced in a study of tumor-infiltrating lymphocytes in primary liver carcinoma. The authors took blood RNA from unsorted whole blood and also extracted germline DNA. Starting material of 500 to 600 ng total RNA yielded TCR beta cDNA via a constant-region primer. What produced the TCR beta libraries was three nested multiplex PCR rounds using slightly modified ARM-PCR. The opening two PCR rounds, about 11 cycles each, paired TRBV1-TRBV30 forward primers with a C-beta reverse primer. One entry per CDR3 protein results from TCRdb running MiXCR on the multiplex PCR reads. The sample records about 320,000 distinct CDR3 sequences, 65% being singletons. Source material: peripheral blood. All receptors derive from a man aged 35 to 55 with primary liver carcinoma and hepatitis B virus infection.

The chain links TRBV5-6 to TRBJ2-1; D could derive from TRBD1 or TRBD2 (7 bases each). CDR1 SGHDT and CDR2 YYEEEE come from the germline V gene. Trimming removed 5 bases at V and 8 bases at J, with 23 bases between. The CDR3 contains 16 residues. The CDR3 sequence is CASRIQGGASMDEQFF. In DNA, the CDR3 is TGTGCCAGCAGAATCCAGGGGGGGGCCTCGATGGATGAGCAGTTCTTC.

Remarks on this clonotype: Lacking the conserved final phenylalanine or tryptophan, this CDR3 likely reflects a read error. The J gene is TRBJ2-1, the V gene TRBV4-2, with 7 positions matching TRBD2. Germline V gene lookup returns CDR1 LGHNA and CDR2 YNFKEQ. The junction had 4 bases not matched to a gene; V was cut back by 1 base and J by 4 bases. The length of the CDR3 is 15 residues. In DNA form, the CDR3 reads TGTGCCAGCAGCCAAGCGACTAGCAAGTACAATGAGCAGTTCCTC. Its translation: CASSQATSKYNEQFL.

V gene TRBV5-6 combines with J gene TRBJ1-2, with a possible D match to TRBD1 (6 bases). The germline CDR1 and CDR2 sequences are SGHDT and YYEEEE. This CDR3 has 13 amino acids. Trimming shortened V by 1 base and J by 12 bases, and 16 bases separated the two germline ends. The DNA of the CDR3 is TGTGCCAGCAGCTTGTGGGGGGCTAGCGGCCACACCTTC. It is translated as CASSLWGASGHTF.

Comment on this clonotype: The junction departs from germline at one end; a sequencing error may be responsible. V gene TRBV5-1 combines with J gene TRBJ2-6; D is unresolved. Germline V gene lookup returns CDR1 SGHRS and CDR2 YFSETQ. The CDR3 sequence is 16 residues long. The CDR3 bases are TGCACCAGCAGCAGCTCATTCCTATCTGGGGCCAACGTCCTGACTTTC. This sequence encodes CTSSSSFLSGANVLTF.

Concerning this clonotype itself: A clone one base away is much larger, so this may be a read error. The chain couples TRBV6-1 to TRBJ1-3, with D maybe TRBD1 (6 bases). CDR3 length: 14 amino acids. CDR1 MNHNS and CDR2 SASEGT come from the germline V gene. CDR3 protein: CASADRMAGNSIYF. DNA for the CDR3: TGTGCCAGCGCCGACAGGATGGCTGGAAACAGCATATATTTT.

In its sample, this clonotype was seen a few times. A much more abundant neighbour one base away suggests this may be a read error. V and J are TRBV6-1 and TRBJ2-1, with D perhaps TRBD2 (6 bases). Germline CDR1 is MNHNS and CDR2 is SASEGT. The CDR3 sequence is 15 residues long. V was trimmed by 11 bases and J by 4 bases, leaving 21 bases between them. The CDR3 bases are TGTGCCGGCACTTCTACACGGGACTCTTACAATGAGCAGTTCTTC. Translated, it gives CAGTSTRDSYNEQFF.

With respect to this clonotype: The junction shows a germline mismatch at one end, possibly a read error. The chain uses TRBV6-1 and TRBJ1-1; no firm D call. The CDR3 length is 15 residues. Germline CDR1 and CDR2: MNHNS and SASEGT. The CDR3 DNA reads TGTACCAGCAGATCTCGCCGGGCTATGAACACTGAAGTTTTCTTT. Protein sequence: CTSRSRRAMNTEVFF.

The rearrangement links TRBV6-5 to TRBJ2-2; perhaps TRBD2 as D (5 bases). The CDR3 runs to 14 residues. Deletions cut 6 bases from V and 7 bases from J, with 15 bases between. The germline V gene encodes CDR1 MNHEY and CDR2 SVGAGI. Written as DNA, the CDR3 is TGTGCCAGCAGATACACGGGGTTTGGCGGGGAGCTGTTTTTT. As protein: CASRYTGFGGELFF.

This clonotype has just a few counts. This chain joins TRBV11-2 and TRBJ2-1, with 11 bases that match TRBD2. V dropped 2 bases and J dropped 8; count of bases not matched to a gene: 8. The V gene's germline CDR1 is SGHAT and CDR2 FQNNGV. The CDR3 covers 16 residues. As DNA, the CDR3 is TGTGCCAGCAGCTTATTGACTAGCGGGATTGTAGATGAGCAGTTCTTC. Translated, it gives CASSLLTSGIVDEQFF.

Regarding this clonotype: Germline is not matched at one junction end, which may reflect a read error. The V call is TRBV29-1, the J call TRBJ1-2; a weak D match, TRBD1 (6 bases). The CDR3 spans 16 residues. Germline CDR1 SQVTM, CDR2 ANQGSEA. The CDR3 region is CSAIGHGGFSNCGYTF. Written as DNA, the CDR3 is TGCAGCGCCATAGGACATGGGGGCTTTTCTAACTGTGGCTACACCTTC.

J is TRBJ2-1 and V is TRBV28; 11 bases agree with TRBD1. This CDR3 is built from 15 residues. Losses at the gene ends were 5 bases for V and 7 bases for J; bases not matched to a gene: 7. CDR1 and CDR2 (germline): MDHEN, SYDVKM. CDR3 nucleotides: TGTGCCAGCAGTGCCGGGACAGGGGGAATGAATGAGCAGTTCTTC. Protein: CASSAGTGGMNEQFF.

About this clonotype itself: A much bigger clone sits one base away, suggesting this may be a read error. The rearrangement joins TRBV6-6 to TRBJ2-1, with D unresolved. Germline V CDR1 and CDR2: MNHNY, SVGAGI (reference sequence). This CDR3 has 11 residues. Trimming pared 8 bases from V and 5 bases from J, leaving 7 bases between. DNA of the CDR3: TGTGCCAGCGGTCCTAACAATGAGCAGTTCTTC. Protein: CASGPNNEQFF.

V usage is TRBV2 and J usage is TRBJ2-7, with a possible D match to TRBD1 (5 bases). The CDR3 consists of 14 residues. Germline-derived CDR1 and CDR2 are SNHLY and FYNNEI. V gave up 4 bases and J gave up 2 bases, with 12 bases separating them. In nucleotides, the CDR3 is TGTGCCAGCAGTGTATCAAACAGGCCCTACGAGCAGTACTTC. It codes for CASSVSNRPYEQYF.

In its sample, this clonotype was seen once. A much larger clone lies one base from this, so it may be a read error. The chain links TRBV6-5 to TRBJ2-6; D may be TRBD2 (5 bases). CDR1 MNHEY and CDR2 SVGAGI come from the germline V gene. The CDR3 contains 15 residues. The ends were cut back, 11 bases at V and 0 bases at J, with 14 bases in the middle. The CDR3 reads CAGKIGNSGANVLTF. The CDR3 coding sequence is TGTGCCGGCAAGATCGGGAACTCTGGGGCCAACGTCCTGACTTTC.

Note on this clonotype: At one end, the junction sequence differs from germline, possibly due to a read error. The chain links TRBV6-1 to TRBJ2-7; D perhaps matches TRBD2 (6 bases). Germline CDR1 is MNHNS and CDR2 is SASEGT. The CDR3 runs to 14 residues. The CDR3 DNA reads TGTGCCAACAGTGAAGGGACTTATTCCTACGAGCAGTACTTC. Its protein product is CANSEGTYSYEQYF.

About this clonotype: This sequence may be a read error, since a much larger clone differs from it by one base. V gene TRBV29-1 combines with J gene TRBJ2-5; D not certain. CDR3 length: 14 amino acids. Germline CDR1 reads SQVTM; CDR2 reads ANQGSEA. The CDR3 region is CSVEDPSVQEAQYF. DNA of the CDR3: TGCAGCGTTGAAGATCCCTCAGTTCAAGAGGCCCAGTACTTC.

The DNA for the CDR3 is TGTGCCAGCAGCTTGGAAACAGACCAAGAGACCCAGTACTTC. Encoded protein: CASSLETDQETQYF. The V and J genes are TRBV5-4 and TRBJ2-5; no reliable D call. The CDR3 runs 14 residues. Germline CDR1 is SGHNT and CDR2 is YYREEE (reference sequence). V lost 0 bases and J 0 bases, leaving 6 bases between the germline ends. Supplemented by reference TRBV5-4 and TRBJ2-5, the full variable domain reads ETGVTQSPTHLIKTRGQQVTLRCSSQSGHNTVSWYQQALGQGPQFIFQYYREEENGRGNFPPRFSGLQFPNYSSELNVNALELDDSALYLCASSLETDQETQYFGPGTRLLVL.

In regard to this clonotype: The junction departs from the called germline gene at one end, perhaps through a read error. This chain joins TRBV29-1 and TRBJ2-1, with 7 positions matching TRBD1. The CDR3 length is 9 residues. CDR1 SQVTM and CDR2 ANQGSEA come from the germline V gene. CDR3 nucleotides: TGTAGCGTTTCAGGCAGGGGGATCTTC. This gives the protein CSVSGRGIF.

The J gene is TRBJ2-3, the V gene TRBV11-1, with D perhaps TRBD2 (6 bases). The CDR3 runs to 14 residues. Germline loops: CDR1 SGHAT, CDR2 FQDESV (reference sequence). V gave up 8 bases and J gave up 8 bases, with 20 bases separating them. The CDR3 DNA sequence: TGTGCCAGCGGCAATTGGGGGGAGGAAGGTACGCAGTATTTT. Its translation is CASGNWGEEGTQYF.

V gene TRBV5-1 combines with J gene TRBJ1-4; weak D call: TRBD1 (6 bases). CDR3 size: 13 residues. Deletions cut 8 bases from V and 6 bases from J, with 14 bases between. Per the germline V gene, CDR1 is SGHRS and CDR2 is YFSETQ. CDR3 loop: CASTRDTHEKLFF. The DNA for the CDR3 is TGCGCCAGTACCCGGGACACTCATGAAAAACTGTTTTTT.

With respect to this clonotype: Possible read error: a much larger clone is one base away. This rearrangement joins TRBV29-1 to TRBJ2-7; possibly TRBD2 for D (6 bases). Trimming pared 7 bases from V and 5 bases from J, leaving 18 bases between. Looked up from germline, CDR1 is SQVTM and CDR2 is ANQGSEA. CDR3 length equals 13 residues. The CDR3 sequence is CSATGGTAHEQYF. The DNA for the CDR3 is TGCAGCGCGACCGGGGGTACAGCCCACGAGCAGTACTTC.

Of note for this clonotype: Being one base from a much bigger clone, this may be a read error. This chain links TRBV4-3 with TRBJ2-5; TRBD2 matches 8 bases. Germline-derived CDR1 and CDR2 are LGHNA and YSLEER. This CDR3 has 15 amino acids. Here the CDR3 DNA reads TGCGCCAGCAGCCAAGAAGGAAAAGCGGGAGAGTCCCAGTACTTC. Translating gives CASSQEGKAGESQYF.

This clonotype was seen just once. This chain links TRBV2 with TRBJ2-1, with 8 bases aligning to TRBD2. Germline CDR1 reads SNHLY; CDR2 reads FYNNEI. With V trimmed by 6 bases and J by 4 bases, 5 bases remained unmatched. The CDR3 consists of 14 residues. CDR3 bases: TGTGCCAGCAGCGCGGTAGCGGGATACAATGAGCAGTTCTTC. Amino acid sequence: CASSAVAGYNEQFF.

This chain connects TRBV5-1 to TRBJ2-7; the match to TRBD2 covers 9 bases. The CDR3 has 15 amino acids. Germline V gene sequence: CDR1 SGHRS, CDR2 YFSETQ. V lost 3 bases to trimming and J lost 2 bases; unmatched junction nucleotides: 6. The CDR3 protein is CASSYIAGATYEQYF. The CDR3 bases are TGCGCCAGCAGCTACATAGCGGGAGCCACCTACGAGCAGTACTTC.

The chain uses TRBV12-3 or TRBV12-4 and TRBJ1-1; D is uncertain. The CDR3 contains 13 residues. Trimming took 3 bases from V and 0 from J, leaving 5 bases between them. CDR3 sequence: CASSFQMNTEAFF. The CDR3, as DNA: TGTGCCAGCAGTTTCCAAATGAACACTGAAGCTTTCTTT.

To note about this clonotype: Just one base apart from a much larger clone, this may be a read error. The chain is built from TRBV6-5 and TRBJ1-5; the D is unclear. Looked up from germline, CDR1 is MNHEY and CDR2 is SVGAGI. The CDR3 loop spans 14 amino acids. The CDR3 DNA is TGTGACAGCAGTTGGGGTGGCCCCAATCAGCCCCAGCATTTT. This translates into CDSSWGGPNQPQHF.

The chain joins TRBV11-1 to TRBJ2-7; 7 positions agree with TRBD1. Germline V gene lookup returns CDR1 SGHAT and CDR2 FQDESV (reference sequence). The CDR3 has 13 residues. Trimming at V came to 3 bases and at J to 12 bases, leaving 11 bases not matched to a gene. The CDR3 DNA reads TGTGCCAGCAGCTTGGGGACAGCCTACAAGCTGTACTTC. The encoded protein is CASSLGTAYKLYF.

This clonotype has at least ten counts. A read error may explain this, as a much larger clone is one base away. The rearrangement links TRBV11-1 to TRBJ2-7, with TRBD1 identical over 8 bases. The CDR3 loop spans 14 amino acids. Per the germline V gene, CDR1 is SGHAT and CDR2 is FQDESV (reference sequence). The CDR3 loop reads CASSRTGSSYGQYF. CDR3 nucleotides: TGTGCCAGCAGCCGGACAGGGTCATCCTACGGGCAGTACTTC.

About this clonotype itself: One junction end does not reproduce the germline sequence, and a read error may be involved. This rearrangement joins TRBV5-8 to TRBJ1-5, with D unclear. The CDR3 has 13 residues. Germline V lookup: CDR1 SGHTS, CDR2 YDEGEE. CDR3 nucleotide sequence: TGTGCCATCAGCTTGGTAGGGCACCAGCCCCAGCATTTT. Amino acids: CAISLVGHQPQHF.

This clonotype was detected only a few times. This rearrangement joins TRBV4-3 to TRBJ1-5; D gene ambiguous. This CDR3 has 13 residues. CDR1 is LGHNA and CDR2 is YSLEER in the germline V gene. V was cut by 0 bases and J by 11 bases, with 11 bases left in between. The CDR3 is CASSQDDDQSQHF. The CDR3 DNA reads TGCGCCAGCAGCCAAGATGATGACCAGTCCCAGCATTTT.

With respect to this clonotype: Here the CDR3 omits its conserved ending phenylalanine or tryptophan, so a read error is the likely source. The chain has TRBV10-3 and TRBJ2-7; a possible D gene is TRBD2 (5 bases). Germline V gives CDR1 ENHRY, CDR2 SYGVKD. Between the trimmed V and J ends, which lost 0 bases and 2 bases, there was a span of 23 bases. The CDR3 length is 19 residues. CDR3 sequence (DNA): TGTGCCATCAGTGAGTCGATATCTCTCCGGACTGAAAAAACCTACGAGCAGTACTTA. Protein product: CAISESISLRTEKTYEQYL.